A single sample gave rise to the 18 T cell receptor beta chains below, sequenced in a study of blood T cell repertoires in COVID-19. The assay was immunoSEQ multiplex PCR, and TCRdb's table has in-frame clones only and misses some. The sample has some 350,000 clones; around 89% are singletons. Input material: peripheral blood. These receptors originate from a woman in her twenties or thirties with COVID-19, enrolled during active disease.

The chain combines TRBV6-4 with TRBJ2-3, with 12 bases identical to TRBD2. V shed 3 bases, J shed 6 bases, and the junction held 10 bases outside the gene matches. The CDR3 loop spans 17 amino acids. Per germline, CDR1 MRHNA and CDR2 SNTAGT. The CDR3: CASSEGASGGASDTQYF. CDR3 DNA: TGTGCCAGCAGTGAAGGGGCTAGCGGGGGGGCATCCGATACGCAGTATTTT.

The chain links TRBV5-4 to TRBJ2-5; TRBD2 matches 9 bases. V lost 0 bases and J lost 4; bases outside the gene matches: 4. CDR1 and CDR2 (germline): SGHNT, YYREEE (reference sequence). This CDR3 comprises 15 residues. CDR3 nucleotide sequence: TGTGCCAGCAGCTTGGAGCGGGGGGAGGCAGAGACCCAGTACTTC. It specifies CASSLERGEAETQYF. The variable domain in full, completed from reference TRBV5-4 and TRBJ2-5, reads ETGVTQSPTHLIKTRGQQVTLRCSSQSGHNTVSWYQQALGQGPQFIFQYYREEENGRGNFPPRFSGLQFPNYSSELNVNALELDDSALYLCASSLERGEAETQYFGPGTRLLVL.

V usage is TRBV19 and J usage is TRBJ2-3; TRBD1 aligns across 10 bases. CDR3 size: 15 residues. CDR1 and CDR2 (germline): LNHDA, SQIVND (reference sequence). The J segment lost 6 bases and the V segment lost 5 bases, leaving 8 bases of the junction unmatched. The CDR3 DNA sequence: TGTGCCAGTAGTCCCAGGACAGGGGGGTTCGATACGCAGTATTTT. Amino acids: CASSPRTGGFDTQYF.

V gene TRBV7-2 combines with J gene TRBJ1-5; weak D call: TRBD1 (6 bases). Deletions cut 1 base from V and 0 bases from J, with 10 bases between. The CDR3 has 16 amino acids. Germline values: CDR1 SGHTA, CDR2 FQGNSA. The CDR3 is CASSLGTAYSNQPQHF. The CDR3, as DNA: TGTGCCAGCAGCTTAGGGACAGCGTATAGCAATCAGCCCCAGCATTTT.

In nucleotides, the CDR3 is TGTGCCACCAGCAGGGACAGGACGGACACCATATATTTT. It translates to CATSRDRTDTIYF. The chain couples TRBV15 to TRBJ1-3; TRBD1 agrees at 7 bases. CDR1 LNHNV and CDR2 YYDKDF come from the germline V gene (reference sequence). The CDR3 spans 13 residues. After removal of 3 bases from V and 8 bases from J, the junction contained 4 bases not matched to a gene. The whole variable domain, remainder taken from reference TRBV15 and TRBJ1-3, is DAMVIQNPRYQVTQFGKPVTLSCSQTLNHNVMYWYQQKSSQAPKLLFHYYDKDFNNEADTPDNFQSRRPNTSFCFLDIRSPGLGDTAMYLCATSRDRTDTIYFGEGSWLTVV.

CDR3 residues: CSVHGTGGLGYTF. The DNA of the CDR3 is TGCAGCGTGCACGGGACAGGCGGCTTAGGCTACACCTTC. The V and J genes are TRBV29-1 and TRBJ1-2, with 8 bases aligning to TRBD1. This CDR3 region has 13 residues. V lost 6 bases, J lost 8 bases, and 11 bases stayed unmatched. Germline loops: CDR1 SQVTM, CDR2 ANQGSEA.

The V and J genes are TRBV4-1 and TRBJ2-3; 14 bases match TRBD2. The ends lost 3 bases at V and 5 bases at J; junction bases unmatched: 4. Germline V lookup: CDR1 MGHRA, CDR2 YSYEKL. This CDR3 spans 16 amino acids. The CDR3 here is CASSQRLAGGGDTQYF. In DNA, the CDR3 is TGCGCCAGCAGCCAGCGACTAGCGGGGGGGGGAGATACGCAGTATTTT.

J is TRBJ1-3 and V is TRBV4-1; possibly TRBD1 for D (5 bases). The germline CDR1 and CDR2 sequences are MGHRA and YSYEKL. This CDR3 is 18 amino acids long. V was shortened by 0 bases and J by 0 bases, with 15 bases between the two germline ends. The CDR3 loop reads CASSQDQIPGHSGNTIYF. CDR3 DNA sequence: TGCGCCAGCAGCCAAGATCAGATCCCAGGGCACTCTGGAAACACCATATATTTT.

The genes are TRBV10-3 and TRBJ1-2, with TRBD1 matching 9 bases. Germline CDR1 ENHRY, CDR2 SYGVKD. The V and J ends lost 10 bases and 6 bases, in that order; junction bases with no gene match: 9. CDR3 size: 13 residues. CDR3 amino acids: CATLLDRGNGYTF. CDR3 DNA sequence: TGTGCCACACTTTTGGACAGGGGCAATGGCTACACCTTC.

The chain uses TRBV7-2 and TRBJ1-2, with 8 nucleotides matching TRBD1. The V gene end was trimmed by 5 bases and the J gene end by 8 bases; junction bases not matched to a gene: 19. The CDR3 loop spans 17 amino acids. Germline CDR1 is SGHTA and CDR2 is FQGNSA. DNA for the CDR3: TGTGCCAGCAGCCCCCATCGGACAGGGCCCTTCATAAGCGGCTACACCTTC. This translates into CASSPHRTGPFISGYTF. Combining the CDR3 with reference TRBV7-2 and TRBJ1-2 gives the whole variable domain GAGVSQSPSNKVTEKGKDVELRCDPISGHTALYWYRQSLGQGLEFLIYFQGNSAPDKSGLPSDRFSAERTGGSVSTLTIQRTQQEDSAVYLCASSPHRTGPFISGYTFGSGTRLTVV.

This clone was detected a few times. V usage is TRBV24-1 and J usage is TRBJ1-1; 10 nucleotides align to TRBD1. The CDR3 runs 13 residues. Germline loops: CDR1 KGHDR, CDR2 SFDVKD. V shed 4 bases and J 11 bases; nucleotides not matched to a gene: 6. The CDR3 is CATSEGQGFSAFF. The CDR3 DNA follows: TGTGCCACCAGTGAGGGACAGGGGTTCTCCGCTTTCTTT.

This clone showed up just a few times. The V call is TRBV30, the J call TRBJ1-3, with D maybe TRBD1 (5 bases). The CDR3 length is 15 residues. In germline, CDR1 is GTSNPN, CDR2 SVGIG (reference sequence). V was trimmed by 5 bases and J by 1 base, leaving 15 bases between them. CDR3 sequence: CAWDGTGESGNTIYF. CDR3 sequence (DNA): TGTGCCTGGGACGGTACAGGAGAGTCTGGAAACACCATATATTTT.

This CDR3 reads CASSPIRGNNEQFF. In DNA form, the CDR3 reads TGTGCCAGCTCACCTATCCGGGGAAACAATGAGCAGTTCTTC. The V and J genes are TRBV18 and TRBJ2-1, with D possibly TRBD2 on 5 matching bases. Trimming cost V 3 bases and J 5 bases, with 11 bases left between them. CDR3 length: 14 residues. Germline values: CDR1 KGHSH, CDR2 LQKENI. Full variable domain (remainder filled in from reference TRBV18 and TRBJ2-1): NAGVMQNPRHLVRRRGQEARLRCSPMKGHSHVYWYRQLPEEGLKFMVYLQKENIIDESGMPKERFSAEFPKEGPSILRIQQVVRGDSAAYFCASSPIRGNNEQFFGPGTRLTVL.

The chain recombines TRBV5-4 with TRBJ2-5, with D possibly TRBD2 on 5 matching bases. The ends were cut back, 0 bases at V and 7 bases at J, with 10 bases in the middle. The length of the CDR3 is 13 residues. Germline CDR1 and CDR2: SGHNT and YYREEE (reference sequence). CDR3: CASSLEREGTQYF. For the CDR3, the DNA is TGTGCCAGCAGCTTGGAGAGAGAGGGGACCCAGTACTTC.

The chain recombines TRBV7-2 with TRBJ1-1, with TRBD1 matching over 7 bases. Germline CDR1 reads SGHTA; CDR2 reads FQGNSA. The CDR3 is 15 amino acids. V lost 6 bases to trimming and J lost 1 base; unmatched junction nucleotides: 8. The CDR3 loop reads CASSLGTERNTEAFF. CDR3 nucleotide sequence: TGTGCCAGCAGTCTCGGGACAGAGAGGAACACTGAAGCTTTCTTT.

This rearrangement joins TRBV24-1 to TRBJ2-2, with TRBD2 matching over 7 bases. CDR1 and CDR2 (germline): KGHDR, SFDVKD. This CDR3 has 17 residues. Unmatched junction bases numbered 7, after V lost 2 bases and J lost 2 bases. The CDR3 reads CATSDSWGGNNTGELFF. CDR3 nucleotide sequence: TGTGCCACCAGTGATTCCTGGGGGGGGAATAACACCGGGGAGCTGTTTTTT.

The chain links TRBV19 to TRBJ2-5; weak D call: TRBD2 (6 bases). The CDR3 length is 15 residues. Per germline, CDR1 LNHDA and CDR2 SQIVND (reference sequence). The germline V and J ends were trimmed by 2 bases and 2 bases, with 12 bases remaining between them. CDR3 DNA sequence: TGTGCCAGTAGTATACCTGGGACTCCACAAGAGACCCAGTACTTC. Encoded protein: CASSIPGTPQETQYF.

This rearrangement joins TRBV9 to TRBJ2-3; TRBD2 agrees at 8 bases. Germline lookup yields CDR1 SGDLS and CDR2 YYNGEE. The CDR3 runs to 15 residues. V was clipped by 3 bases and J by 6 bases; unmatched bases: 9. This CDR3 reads CASSAGGAKFDTQYF. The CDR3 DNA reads TGTGCCAGCAGCGCGGGGGGGGCCAAGTTTGATACGCAGTATTTT. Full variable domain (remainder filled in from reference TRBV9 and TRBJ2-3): DSGVTQTPKHLITATGQRVTLRCSPRSGDLSVYWYQQSLDQGLQFLIQYYNGEERAKGNILERFSAQQFPDLHSELNLSSLELGDSALYFCASSAGGAKFDTQYFGPGTRLTVL.